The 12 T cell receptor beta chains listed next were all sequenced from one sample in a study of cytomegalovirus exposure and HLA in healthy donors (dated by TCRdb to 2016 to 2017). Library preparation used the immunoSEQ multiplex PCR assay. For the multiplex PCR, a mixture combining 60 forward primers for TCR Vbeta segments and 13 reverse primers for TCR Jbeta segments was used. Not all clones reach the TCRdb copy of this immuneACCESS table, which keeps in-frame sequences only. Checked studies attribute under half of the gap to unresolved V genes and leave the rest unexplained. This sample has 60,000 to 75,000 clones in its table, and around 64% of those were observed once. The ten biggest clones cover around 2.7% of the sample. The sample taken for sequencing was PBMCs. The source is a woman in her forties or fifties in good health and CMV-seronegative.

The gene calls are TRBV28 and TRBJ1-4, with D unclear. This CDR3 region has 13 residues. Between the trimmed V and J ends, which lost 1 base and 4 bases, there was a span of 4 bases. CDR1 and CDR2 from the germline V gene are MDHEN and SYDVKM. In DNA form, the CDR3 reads TGTGCCAGCAGTTTATACGGTAATGAAAAACTGTTTTTT. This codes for CASSLYGNEKLFF.

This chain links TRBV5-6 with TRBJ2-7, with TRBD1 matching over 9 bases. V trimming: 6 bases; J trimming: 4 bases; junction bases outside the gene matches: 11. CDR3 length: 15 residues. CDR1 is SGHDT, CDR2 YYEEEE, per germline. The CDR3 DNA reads TGTGCCAGCAACCTCCGGGACAGGGCACTTTACGAGCAGTACTTC. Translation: CASNLRDRALYEQYF.

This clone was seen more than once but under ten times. The CDR3 DNA reads as TGTGCCAGCAGCGCACATCCAGAGACTAGCGGGGAGCAGTTCTTC. Its translation is CASSAHPETSGEQFF. The rearrangement links TRBV9 to TRBJ2-1, with 10 bases aligning to TRBD2. CDR1 is SGDLS, CDR2 YYNGEE, per germline. The CDR3 is 15 residues long. With 3 bases clipped from V and 10 bases from J, the junction kept 10 bases outside the gene matches. The whole variable domain, remainder taken from reference TRBV9 and TRBJ2-1, is DSGVTQTPKHLITATGQRVTLRCSPRSGDLSVYWYQQSLDQGLQFLIQYYNGEERAKGNILERFSAQQFPDLHSELNLSSLELGDSALYFCASSAHPETSGEQFFGPGTRLTVL.

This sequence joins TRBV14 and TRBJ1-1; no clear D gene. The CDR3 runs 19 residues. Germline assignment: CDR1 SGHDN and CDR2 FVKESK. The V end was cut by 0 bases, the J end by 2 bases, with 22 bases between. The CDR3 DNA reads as TGTGCCAGCAGCCAAGAGTGGTTGCAGGCATTAACAACAAACACTGAAGCTTTCTTT. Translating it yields CASSQEWLQALTTNTEAFF.

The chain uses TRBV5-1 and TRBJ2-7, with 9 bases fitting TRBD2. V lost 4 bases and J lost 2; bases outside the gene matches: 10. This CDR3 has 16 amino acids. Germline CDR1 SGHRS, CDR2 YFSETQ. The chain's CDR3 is CASSIFSGSSPYEQYF. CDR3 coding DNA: TGCGCCAGCAGCATCTTTAGCGGGAGCTCCCCCTACGAGCAGTACTTC.

In nucleotides, the CDR3 is TGTGCCAGTAGTCCAACCCCGGGGGGACTAGCGACCACAGATACGCAGTATTTT. This gives the protein CASSPTPGGLATTDTQYF. The chain recombines TRBV19 with TRBJ2-3, with 10 bases lining up with TRBD2. V dropped 5 bases and J dropped 2; count of bases not matched to a gene: 13. The CDR3 sequence is 18 residues long. The V gene's germline CDR1 is LNHDA and CDR2 SQIVND (reference sequence).

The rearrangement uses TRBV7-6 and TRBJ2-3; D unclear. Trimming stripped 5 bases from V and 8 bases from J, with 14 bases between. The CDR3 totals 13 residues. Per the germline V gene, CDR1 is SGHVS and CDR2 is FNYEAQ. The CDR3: CASSPNPRSTQYF. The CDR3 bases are TGTGCCAGCAGCCCCAACCCACGGTCTACGCAGTATTTT.

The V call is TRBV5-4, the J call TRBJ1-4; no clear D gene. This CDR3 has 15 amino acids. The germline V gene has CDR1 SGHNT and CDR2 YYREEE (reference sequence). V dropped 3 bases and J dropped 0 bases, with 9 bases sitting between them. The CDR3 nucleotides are TGTGCCAGCAGCTCTAGAACCTCAACTAATGAAAAACTGTTTTTT. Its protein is CASSSRTSTNEKLFF.

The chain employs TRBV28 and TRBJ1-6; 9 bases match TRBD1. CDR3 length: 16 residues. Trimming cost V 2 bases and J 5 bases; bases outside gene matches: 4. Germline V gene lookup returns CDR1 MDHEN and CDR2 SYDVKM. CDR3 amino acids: CASSLTRDRDNSPLHF. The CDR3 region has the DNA TGTGCCAGCAGTTTAACCCGGGACAGGGATAATTCACCCCTCCACTTT.

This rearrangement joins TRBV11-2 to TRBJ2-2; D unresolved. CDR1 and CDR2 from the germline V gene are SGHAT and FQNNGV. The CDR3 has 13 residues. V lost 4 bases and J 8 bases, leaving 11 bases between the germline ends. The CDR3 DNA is TGTGCCAGCAGCTGGAGACTGGATGGGGAGCTGTTTTTT. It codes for CASSWRLDGELFF.

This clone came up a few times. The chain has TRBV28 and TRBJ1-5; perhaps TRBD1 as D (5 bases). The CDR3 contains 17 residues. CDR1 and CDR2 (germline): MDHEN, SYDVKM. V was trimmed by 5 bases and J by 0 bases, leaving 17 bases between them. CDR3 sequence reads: CASSLTRGVYSNQPQHF. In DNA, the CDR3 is TGTGCCAGCAGTCTAACCCGGGGGGTTTATAGCAATCAGCCCCAGCATTTT. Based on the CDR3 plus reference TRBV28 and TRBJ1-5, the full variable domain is DVKVTQSSRYLVKRTGEKVFLECVQDMDHENMFWYRQDPGLGLRLIYFSYDVKMKEKGDIPEGYSVSREKKERFSLILESASTNQTSMYLCASSLTRGVYSNQPQHFGDGTRLSIL.

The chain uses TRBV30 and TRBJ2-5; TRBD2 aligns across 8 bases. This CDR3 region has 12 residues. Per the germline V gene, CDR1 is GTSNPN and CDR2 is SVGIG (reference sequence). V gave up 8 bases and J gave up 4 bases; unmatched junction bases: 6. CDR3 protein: CAGSGGPETQYF. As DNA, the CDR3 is TGTGCCGGGTCGGGGGGGCCAGAGACCCAGTACTTC.